This T cell receptor (beta chain) stems from a study of blood T cell repertoires in COVID-19. Looking at the study overall: Nucleic acid was either cDNA or gDNA, and it came from T cells, B-cell-depleted T cells, or PBMCs.

J gave up 2 bases and V 4 bases, and 17 bases lay outside the gene matches. CDR1 is KGHSH and CDR2 is LQKENI in the germline V gene. This CDR3 has 19 residues. Under the authors' procedure: Reference gene primer amplification in the assay estimated nucleated cell counts. Profiled with immunoSEQ multiplex PCR; TCRdb holds only in-frame clones, not every one. V and J calls and clone size are given by that table; D and trimming were obtained from the DNA. The table shows 350,000 to 450,000 clones, with around 85% occurring only once. The sequence was collected from a woman aged 18-35 years with acute or convalescent COVID-19. The sequenced sample consisted of peripheral blood. V and J are TRBV18 and TRBJ1-5; 7 bases are shared with TRBD1. The CDR3 here is CASSLVSVTGLLGNQPQHF. Written as DNA, the CDR3 is TGTGCCAGCTCACTTGTTTCTGTGACAGGGCTATTGGGCAATCAGCCCCAGCATTTT. Full variable domain (missing parts from reference TRBV18 and TRBJ1-5): NAGVMQNPRHLVRRRGQEARLRCSPMKGHSHVYWYRQLPEEGLKFMVYLQKENIIDESGMPKERFSAEFPKEGPSILRIQQVVRGDSAAYFCASSLVSVTGLLGNQPQHFGDGTRLSIL.